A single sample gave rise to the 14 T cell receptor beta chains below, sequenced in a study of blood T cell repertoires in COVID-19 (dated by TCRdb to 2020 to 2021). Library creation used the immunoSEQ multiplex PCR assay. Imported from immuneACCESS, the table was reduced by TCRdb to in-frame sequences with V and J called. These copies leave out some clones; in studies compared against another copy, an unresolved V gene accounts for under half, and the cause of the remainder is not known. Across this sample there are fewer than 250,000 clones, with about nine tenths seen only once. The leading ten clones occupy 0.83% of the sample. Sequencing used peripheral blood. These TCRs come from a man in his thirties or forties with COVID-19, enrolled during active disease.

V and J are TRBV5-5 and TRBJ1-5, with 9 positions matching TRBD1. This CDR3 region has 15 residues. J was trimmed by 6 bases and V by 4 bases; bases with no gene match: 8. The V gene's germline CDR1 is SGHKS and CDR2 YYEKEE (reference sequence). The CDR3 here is CASSALDRGTQPQHF. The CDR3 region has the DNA TGTGCCAGCAGCGCCCTGGACAGGGGTACTCAGCCCCAGCATTTT. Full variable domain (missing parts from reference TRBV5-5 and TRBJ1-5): DAGVTQSPTHLIKTRGQQVTLRCSPISGHKSVSWYQQVLGQGPQFIFQYYEKEERGRGNFPDRFSARQFPNYSSELNVNALLLGDSALYLCASSALDRGTQPQHFGDGTRLSIL.

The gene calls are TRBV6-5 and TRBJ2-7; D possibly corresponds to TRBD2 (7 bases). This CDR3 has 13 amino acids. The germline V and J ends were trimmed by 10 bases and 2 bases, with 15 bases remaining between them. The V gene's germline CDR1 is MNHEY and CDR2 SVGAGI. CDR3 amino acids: CAKKGGETYEQYF. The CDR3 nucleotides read TGTGCCAAGAAAGGGGGGGAGACCTACGAGCAGTACTTC.

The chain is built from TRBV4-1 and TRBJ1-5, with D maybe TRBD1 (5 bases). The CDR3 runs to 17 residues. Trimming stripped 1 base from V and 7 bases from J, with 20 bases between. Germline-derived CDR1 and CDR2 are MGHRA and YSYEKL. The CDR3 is CASSQGPVGQGGQPQHF. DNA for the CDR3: TGCGCCAGCAGCCAAGGCCCCGTGGGTCAGGGAGGACAGCCCCAGCATTTT.

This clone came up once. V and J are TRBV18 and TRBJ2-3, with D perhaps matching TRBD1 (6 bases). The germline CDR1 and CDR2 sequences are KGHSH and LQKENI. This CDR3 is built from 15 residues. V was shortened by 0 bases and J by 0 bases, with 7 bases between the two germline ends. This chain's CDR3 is CASSPPDRSTDTQYF. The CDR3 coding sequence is TGTGCCAGCTCACCACCGGACAGAAGCACAGATACGCAGTATTTT.

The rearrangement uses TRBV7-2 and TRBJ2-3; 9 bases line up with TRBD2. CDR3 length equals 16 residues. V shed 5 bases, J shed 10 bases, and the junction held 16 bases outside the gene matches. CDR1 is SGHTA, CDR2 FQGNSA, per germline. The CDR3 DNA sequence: TGTGCCAGCAGCGAAACCGGGACTAGCCGAACAGGGTCGCAGTATTTT. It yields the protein CASSETGTSRTGSQYF.

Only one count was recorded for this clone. The DNA for the CDR3 is TGTGCCAGCAGCTCCCCTCAGCGGGGGGCGTACAATGAGCAGTTCTTC. Its translation: CASSSPQRGAYNEQFF. The genes are TRBV11-2 and TRBJ2-1; 9 nucleotides agree with TRBD2. Germline CDR1 is SGHAT and CDR2 is FQNNGV. Trimming removed 4 bases from V and 4 bases from J; junction bases left unmatched: 8. This CDR3 is built from 16 residues.

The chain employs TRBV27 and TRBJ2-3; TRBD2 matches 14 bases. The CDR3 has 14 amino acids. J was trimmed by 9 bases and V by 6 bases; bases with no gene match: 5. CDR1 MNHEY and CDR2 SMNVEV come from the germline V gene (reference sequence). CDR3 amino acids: CASRTSGGVGTQYF. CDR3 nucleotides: TGTGCCAGCAGGACTAGCGGGGGGGTCGGGACGCAGTATTTT.

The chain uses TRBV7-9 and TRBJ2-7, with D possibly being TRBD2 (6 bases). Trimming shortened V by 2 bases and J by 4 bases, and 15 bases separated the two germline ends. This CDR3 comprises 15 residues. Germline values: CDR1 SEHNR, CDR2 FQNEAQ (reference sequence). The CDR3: CASSLYGGAGYEQYF. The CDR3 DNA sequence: TGTGCCAGCAGCTTATACGGAGGGGCGGGGTACGAGCAGTACTTC.

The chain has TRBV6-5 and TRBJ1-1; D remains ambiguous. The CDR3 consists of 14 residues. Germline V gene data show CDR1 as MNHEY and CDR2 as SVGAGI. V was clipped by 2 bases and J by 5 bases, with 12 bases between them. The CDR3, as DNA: TGTGCCAGCAGTTACGACTGGGGAGGAACTGAAGCTTTCTTT. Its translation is CASSYDWGGTEAFF.

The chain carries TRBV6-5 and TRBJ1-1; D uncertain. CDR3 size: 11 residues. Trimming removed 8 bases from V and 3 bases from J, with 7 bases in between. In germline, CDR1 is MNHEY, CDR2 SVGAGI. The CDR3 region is CASRRDTEAFF. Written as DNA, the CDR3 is TGTGCCAGCCGGCGGGACACTGAAGCTTTCTTT.

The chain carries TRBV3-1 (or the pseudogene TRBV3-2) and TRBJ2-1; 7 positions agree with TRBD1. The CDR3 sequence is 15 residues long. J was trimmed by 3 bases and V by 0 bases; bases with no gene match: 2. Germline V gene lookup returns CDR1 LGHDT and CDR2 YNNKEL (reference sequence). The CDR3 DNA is TGTGCCAGCAGCCAAGATTCAGGGGGCTACAATGAGCAGTTCTTC. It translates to CASSQDSGGYNEQFF.

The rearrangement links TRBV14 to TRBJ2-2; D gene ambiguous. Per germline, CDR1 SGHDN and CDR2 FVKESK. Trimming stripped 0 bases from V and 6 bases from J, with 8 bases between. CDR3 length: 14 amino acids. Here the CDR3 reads CASSQDPLAGELFF. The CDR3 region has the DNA TGTGCCAGCAGCCAAGATCCCCTAGCCGGGGAGCTGTTTTTT.

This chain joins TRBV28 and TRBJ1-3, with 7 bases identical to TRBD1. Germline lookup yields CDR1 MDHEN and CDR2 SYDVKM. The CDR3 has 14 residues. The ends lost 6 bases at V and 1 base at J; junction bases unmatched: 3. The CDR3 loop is CASRRTGSGNTIYF. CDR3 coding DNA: TGTGCCAGCAGACGGACAGGATCTGGAAACACCATATATTTT.

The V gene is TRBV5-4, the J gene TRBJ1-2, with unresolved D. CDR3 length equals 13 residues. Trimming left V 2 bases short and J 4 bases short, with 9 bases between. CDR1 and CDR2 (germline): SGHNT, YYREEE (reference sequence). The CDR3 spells CASSLEGAYGYTF. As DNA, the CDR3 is TGTGCCAGCAGCTTAGAGGGAGCCTATGGCTACACCTTC.